This T cell receptor beta chain appears in the sequencing data of a study of T cell repertoires in cytomegalovirus infection. Study-wide findings and caveats: Carriers of CMV and the relevant HLA type were discriminated by public TCR beta frequency.

This clonotype was found many times. Its antigen is as yet unknown. CDR3 size: 14 residues. V shed 3 bases and J shed 5 bases, with 13 bases lying between them. Germline V gene sequence: CDR1 SGHTA, CDR2 FQGNSA. TCRdb re-called the reads through MiXCR, storing one row per CDR3 protein. This sample has roughly 240,000 distinct CDR3 sequences, with 6.5% found just once. The clonotype comes from a human donor in good health (CMV status not recorded). Some clones in this sample may be carry-over from other donors' samples. The J gene is TRBJ2-5, the V gene TRBV7-2; D is perhaps TRBD1 (6 bases). Sequenced input: PBMCs. CDR3 DNA: TGTGCCAGCAGCTTCCAAGGGGGTGATGAGACCCAGTACTTC. Encoded protein: CASSFQGGDETQYF.